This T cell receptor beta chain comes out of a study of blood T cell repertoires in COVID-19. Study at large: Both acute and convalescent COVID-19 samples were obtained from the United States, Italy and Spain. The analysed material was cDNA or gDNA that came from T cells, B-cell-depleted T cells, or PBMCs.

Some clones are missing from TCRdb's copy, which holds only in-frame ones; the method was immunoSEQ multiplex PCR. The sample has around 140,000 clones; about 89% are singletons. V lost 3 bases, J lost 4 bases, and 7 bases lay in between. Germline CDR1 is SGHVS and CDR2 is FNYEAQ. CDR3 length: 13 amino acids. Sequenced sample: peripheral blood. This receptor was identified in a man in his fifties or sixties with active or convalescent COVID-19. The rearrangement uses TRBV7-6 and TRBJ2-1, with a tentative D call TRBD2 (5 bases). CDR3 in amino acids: CASSFERYNEQFF. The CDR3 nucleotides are TGTGCCAGCAGCTTCGAGCGGTACAATGAGCAGTTCTTC.